A single sample gave rise to the 14 T cell receptor beta chains below, sequenced in a study of T cell responses to AZD1222 COVID-19 vaccine. TCRdb keeps only in-frame clones here, not all; method: immunoSEQ multiplex PCR. The sample has about 31,000 clones, around nine tenths seen once; the top ten hold about 14%. The sample here was peripheral blood, taken 28 days after the second AZD1222 dose. The receptors were gathered from an adult who received the AZD1222 COVID-19 vaccine.

The chain is built from TRBV18 and TRBJ1-2, with 9 bases that match TRBD1. The CDR3 totals 15 residues. Germline V gives CDR1 KGHSH, CDR2 LQKENI. The V and J ends lost 2 bases and 6 bases, in that order; junction bases with no gene match: 7. The CDR3 sequence: CASSPTQGALDGYTF. The CDR3 DNA sequence: TGTGCCAGCTCACCAACACAGGGGGCCCTGGATGGCTACACCTTC.

The chain combines TRBV7-2 with TRBJ2-4; TRBD1 might be the D (5 bases). Germline CDR1 is SGHTA and CDR2 is FQGNSA. The V and J ends lost 5 bases and 0 bases respectively, with 11 bases between them. The length of the CDR3 is 15 residues. The CDR3 coding sequence is TGTGCCAGCAGCCCCAGGGCGCTAGCCAAAAACATTCAGTACTTC. Its protein is CASSPRALAKNIQYF.

The chain recombines TRBV5-6 with TRBJ2-3; maybe TRBD2 (7 bases). V lost 1 base and J lost 2, with 20 bases in between. This CDR3 region has 18 residues. Germline CDR1 reads SGHDT; CDR2 reads YYEEEE. CDR3 nucleotide sequence: TGTGCCAGCAGCTTGAGGGGGGGGCCCGGAGGAGCCACAGATACGCAGTATTTT. It codes for CASSLRGGPGGATDTQYF.

The chain joins TRBV5-5 to TRBJ2-4, with a possible D match to TRBD1 (6 bases). V lost 0 bases and J lost 6, with 13 bases in between. Germline V gene lookup returns CDR1 SGHKS and CDR2 YYEKEE (reference sequence). The CDR3 is 15 amino acids. CDR3 DNA: TGTGCCAGCAGCTTGGATTTGGGGGCGCGAAACATTCAGTACTTC. The encoded protein is CASSLDLGARNIQYF.

The chain joins TRBV5-1 to TRBJ1-2; the D gene is possibly TRBD1 (6 bases). Trimming took off 5 bases at V and 3 bases at J, with 14 bases between the two ends. CDR1 and CDR2 (germline): SGHRS, YFSETQ. The CDR3 spans 14 residues. DNA of the CDR3: TGCGCCAGCAGTAACGCAGGGGTTGACTATGGCTACACCTTC. This sequence encodes CASSNAGVDYGYTF. The full variable domain, completed using reference TRBV5-1 and TRBJ1-2, is KAGVTQTPRYLIKTRGQQVTLSCSPISGHRSVSWYQQTPGQGLQFLFEYFSETQRNKGNFPGRFSGRQFSNSRSEMNVSTLELGDSALYLCASSNAGVDYGYTFGSGTRLTVV.

J is TRBJ1-6 and V is TRBV19; D is uncertain. The CDR3 covers 15 residues. Germline V gene lookup returns CDR1 LNHDA and CDR2 SQIVND (reference sequence). Trimming removed 4 bases at V and 10 bases at J, with 17 bases between. CDR3 coding DNA: TGTGCCAGTAGTACCAGGCACGGAGCAAGCTCACCCCTCCACTTT. It codes for CASSTRHGASSPLHF.

The chain combines TRBV5-8 with TRBJ1-1; TRBD1 might be the D (5 bases). Trimming left V 0 bases short and J 4 bases short, with 10 bases between. Germline CDR1 is SGHTS and CDR2 is YDEGEE. The CDR3 totals 14 residues. CDR3: CASSLGRRGTEAFF. CDR3 nucleotide sequence: TGTGCCAGCAGCTTGGGCAGGAGGGGCACTGAAGCTTTCTTT.

The gene calls are TRBV3-1 (or the pseudogene TRBV3-2) and TRBJ1-5; 7 bases map to TRBD1. V dropped 3 bases and J dropped 6; count of bases not matched to a gene: 2. This CDR3 comprises 13 residues. The germline gives CDR1 LGHDT, CDR2 YNNKEL (reference sequence). Here the CDR3 reads CASSQGQSQPQHF. DNA for the CDR3: TGTGCCAGCAGCCAGGGACAGTCTCAGCCCCAGCATTTT.

The chain employs TRBV5-1 and TRBJ1-6, with 7 bases that match TRBD1. V was clipped by 5 bases and J by 5 bases; unmatched bases: 4. Germline V gene lookup returns CDR1 SGHRS and CDR2 YFSETQ. The CDR3 spans 14 residues. The CDR3 here is CASSPGTDNSPLHF. The CDR3 DNA is TGCGCCAGCAGTCCCGGGACAGATAATTCACCCCTCCACTTT.

This sequence joins TRBV9 and TRBJ2-2; D is unclear. CDR3 length: 15 amino acids. Germline V lookup: CDR1 SGDLS, CDR2 YYNGEE. Between the trimmed V and J ends, which lost 3 bases and 0 bases, there was a span of 9 bases. The CDR3 loop is CASSGGGANTGELFF. The CDR3 DNA reads as TGTGCCAGCAGCGGTGGTGGCGCGAACACCGGGGAGCTGTTTTTT. Full variable domain (missing parts from reference TRBV9 and TRBJ2-2): DSGVTQTPKHLITATGQRVTLRCSPRSGDLSVYWYQQSLDQGLQFLIQYYNGEERAKGNILERFSAQQFPDLHSELNLSSLELGDSALYFCASSGGGANTGELFFGEGSRLTVL.

The chain carries TRBV21-1 and TRBJ2-7; the table calls TRBD1, which could not be checked here. TRBV21-1 is assigned pseudogene status. The CDR3 is 17 amino acids. The CDR3 DNA is TGTGCCAGCAGCAAAATATGGTCAGGGCAGACTCACTACGAGCAGTACTTC. Translated, it gives CASSKIWSGQTHYEQYF.

Here the CDR3 reads CASKAVFEDTEAFF. As DNA, the CDR3 is TGTGCCAGCAAGGCCGTTTTTGAGGACACTGAAGCTTTCTTT. The chain joins TRBV7-9 to TRBJ1-1, with D hard to call. This CDR3 comprises 14 residues. Looked up from germline, CDR1 is SEHNR and CDR2 is FQNEAQ (reference sequence). V was cut by 7 bases and J by 3 bases, with 15 bases left in between.

This clone was observed a few times. The genes are TRBV27 and TRBJ2-3; perhaps TRBD2 as D (5 bases). V was pared by 0 bases and J by 2 bases, with 9 bases between. This CDR3 is built from 15 residues. Germline V gene lookup returns CDR1 MNHEY and CDR2 SMNVEV (reference sequence). The CDR3 region has the DNA TGTGCCAGCAGTTTATCGCTAGCCGCCACAGATACGCAGTATTTT. Its translation: CASSLSLAATDTQYF.

The chain combines TRBV5-1 with TRBJ2-7, with D uncertain. V shed 0 bases and J shed 5 bases, with 3 bases lying between them. CDR3 length equals 11 residues. Germline V lookup: CDR1 SGHRS, CDR2 YFSETQ. The CDR3 DNA follows: TGCGCCAGCAGCTTGGAGCACGAGCAGTACTTC. Amino acids: CASSLEHEQYF.